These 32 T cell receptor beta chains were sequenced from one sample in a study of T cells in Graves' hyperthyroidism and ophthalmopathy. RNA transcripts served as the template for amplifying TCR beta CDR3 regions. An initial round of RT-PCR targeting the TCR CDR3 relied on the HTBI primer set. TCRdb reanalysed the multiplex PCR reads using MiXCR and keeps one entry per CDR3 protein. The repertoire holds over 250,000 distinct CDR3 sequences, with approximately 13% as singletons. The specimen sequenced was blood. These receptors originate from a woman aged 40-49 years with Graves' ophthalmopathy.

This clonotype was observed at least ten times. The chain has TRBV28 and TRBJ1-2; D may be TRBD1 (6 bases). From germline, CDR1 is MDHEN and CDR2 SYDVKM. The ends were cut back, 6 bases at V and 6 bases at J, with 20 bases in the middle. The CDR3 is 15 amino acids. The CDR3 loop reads CASSLITGYSNGYTF. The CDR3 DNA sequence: TGTGCCAGCAGCCTTATAACAGGGTATTCAAATGGCTACACCTTC.

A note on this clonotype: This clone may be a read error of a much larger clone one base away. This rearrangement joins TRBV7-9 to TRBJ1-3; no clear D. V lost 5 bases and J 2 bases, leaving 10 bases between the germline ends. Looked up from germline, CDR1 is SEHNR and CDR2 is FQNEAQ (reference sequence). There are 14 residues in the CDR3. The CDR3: CASSPWGTGNTIYF. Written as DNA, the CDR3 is TGTGCCAGCAGCCCCTGGGGTACTGGAAACACCATATATTTT.

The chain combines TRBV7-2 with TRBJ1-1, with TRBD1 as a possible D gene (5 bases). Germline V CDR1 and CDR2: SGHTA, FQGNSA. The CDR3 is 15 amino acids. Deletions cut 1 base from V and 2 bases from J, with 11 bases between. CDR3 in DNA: TGTGCCAGCAGCTTAGAAGGGACCGGTAACACTGAAGCTTTCTTT. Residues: CASSLEGTGNTEAFF.

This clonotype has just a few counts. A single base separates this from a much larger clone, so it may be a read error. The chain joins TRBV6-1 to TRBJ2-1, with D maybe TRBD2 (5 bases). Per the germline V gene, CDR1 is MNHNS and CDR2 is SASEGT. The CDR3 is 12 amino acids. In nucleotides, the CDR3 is TGTGCCAGCAGATCGGGGTACAATGGGCAGTTCTTC. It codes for CASRSGYNGQFF.

The CDR3 protein is CASSSGTGGITDTQYF. Here the CDR3 DNA reads TGTGCCAGCAGCTCAGGGACAGGGGGCATCACAGATACGCAGTATTTT. V is TRBV5-6 and J is TRBJ2-3; 12 positions agree with TRBD1. CDR3 length equals 16 residues. With V trimmed by 3 bases and J by 2 bases, 4 bases remained unmatched. CDR1 and CDR2 (germline): SGHDT, YYEEEE.

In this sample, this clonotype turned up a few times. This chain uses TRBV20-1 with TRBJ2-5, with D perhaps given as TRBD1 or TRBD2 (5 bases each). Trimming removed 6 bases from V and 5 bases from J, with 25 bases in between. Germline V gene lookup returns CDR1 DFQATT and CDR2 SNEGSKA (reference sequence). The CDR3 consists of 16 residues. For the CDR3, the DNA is TGCAGTGCCCCTGCTCGCTGGGGAGAGGGGAAGGAGACCCAGTACTTC. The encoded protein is CSAPARWGEGKETQYF.

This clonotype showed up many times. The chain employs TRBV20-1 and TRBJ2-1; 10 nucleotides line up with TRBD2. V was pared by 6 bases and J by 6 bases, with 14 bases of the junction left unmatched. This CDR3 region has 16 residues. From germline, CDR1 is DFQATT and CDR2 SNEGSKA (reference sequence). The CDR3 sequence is CSATSLLAGVGNEQFF. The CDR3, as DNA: TGCAGTGCCACCTCACTCCTAGCGGGAGTTGGCAATGAGCAGTTCTTC.

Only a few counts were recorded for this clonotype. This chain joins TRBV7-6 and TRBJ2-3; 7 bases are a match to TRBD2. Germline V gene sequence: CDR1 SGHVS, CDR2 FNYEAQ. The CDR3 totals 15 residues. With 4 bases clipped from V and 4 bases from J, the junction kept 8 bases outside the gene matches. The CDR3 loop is CASSSAGGSSDTQYF. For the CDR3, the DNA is TGTGCCAGCAGCTCAGCGGGCGGGAGTTCAGATACGCAGTATTTT.

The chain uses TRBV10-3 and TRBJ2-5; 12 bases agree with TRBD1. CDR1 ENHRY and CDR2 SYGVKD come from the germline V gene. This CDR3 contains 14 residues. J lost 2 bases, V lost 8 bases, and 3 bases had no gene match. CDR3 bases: TGTGCCATCCGGGACAGGGGGCTTCAAGAGACCCAGTACTTC. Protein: CAIRDRGLQETQYF.

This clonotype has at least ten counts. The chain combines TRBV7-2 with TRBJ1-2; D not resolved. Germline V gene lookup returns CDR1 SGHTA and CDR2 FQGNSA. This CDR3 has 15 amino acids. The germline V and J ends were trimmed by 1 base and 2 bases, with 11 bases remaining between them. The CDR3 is CASSLGSQVNYGYTF. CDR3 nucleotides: TGTGCCAGCAGCTTAGGCAGCCAGGTGAACTATGGCTACACCTTC.

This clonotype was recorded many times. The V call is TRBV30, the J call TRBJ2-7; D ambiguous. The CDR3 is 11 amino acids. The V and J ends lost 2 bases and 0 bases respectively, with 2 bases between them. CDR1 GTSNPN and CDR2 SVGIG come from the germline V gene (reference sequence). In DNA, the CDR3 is TGTGCCTGGAGTTCCTCCTACGAGCAGTACTTC. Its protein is CAWSSSYEQYF.

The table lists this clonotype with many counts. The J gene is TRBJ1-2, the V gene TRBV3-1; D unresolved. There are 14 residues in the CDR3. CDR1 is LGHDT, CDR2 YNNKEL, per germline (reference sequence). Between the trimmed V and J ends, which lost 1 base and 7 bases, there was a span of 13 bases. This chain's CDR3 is CASSQVALAGGYTF. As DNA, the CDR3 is TGTGCCAGCAGCCAAGTGGCCCTAGCGGGTGGCTACACCTTC. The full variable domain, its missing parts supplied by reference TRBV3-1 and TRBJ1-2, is DTAVSQTPKYLVTQMGNDKSIKCEQNLGHDTMYWYKQDSKKFLKIMFSYNNKELIINETVPNRFSPKSPDKAHLNLHINSLELGDSAVYFCASSQVALAGGYTFGSGTRLTVV.

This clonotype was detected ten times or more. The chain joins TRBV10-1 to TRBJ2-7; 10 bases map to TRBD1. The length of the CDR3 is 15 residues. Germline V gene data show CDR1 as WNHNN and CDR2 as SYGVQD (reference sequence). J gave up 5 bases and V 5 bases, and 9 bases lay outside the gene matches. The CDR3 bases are TGCGCCAGCAGTCCCGACAGGGGGCGAGGGAACGAGCAGTACTTC. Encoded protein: CASSPDRGRGNEQYF.

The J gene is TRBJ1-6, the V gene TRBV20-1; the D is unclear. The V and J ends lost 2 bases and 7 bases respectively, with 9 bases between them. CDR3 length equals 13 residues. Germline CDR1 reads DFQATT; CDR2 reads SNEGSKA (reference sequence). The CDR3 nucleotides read TGCAGTGCTAGACAGGTCAGGAATTCACCCCTCCACTTT. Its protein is CSARQVRNSPLHF.

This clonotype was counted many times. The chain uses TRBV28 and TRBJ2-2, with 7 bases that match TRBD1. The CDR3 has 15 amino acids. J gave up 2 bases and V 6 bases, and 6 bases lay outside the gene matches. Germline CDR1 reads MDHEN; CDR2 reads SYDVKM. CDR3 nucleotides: TGTGCCAGCAGCGCCGGGACAGTTAACACCGGGGAGCTGTTTTTT. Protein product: CASSAGTVNTGELFF.

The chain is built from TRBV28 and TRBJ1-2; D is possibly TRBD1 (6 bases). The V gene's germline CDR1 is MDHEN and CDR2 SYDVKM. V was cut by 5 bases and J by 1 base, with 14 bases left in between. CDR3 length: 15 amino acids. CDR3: CASSPAWTDNYGYTF. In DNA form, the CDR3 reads TGTGCCAGCAGTCCCGCGTGGACAGATAACTATGGCTACACCTTC.

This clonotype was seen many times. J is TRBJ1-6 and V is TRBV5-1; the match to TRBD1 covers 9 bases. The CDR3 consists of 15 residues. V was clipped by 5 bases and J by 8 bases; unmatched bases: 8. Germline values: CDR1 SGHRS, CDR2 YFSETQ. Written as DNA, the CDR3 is TGCGCCAGCAGAAAGATGGGGGACAGGGATTCACCCCTCCACTTT. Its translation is CASRKMGDRDSPLHF.

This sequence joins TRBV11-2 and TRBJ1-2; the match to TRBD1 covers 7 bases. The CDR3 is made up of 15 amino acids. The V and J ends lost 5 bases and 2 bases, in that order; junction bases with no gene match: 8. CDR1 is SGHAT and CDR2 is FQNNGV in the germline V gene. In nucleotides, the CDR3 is TGTGCCAGCAGCGGAGGGGACAGCGGAAACTATGGCTACACCTTC. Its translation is CASSGGDSGNYGYTF.

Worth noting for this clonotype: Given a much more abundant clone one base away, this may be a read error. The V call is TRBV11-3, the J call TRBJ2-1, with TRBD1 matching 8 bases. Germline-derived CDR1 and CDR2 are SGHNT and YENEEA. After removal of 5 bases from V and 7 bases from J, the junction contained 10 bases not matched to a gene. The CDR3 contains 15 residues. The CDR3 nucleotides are TGTGCCAGCAGCCGGGAGAGCAGGGGGCGGAATGAGCAGTTCTTC. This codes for CASSRESRGRNEQFF.

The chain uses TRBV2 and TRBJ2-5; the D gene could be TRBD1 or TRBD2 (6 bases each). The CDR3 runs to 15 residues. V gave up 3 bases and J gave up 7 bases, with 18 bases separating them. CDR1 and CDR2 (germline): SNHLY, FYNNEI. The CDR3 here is CASSDRLGGMGTQYF. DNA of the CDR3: TGTGCCAGCAGTGACCGGCTAGGGGGGATGGGGACCCAGTACTTC.

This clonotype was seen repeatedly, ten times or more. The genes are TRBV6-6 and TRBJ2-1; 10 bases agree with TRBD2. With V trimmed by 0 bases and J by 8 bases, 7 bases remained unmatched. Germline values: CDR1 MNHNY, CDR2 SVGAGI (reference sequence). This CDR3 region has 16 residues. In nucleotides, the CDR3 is TGTGCCAGCAGTTACTCGCAGCGGGGGGGCTCAGATGAGCAGTTCTTC. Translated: CASSYSQRGGSDEQFF.

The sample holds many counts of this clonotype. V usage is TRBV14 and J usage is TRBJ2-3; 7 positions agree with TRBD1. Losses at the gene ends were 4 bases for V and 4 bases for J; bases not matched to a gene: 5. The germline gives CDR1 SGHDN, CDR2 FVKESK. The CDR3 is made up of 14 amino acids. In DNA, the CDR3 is TGTGCCAGCAGCCTTTACAGGGGCGCAGATACGCAGTATTTT. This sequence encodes CASSLYRGADTQYF.

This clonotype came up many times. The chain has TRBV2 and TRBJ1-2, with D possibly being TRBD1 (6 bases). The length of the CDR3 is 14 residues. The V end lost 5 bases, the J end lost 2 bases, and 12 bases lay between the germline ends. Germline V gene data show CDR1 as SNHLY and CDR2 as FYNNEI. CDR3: CASSYRVSNYGYTF. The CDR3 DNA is TGTGCCAGCAGTTACAGGGTCTCAAACTATGGCTACACCTTC.

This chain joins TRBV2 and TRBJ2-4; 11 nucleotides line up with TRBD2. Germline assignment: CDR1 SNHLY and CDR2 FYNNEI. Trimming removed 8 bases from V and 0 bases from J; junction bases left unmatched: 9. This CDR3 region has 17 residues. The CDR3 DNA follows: TGTGCCAGCTCGGCTAGCGGGGGGCAGCTAGCCAAAAACATTCAGTACTTC. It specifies CASSASGGQLAKNIQYF.

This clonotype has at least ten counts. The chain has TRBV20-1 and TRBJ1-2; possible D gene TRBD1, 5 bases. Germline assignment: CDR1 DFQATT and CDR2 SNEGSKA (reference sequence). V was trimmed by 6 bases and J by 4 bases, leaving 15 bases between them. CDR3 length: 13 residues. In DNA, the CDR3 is TGCAGTGCCCCGACGGAGGGACGCTATGGCTACACCTTC. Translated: CSAPTEGRYGYTF.

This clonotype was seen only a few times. CDR3 sequence: CASSLATSWSSGNTIYF. DNA for the CDR3: TGTGCCAGCAGCTTAGCGACGAGCTGGAGCTCTGGAAACACCATATATTTT. The chain links TRBV13 to TRBJ1-3; D gene ambiguous. Germline CDR1 reads PRHDT; CDR2 reads FYEKMQ (reference sequence). The CDR3 contains 17 residues. V was pared by 1 base and J by 0 bases, with 13 bases between. The full variable domain, completed using reference TRBV13 and TRBJ1-3, is AAGVIQSPRHLIKEKRETATLKCYPIPRHDTVYWYQQGPGQDPQFLISFYEKMQSDKGSIPDRFSAQQFSDYHSELNMSSLELGDSALYFCASSLATSWSSGNTIYFGEGSWLTVV.

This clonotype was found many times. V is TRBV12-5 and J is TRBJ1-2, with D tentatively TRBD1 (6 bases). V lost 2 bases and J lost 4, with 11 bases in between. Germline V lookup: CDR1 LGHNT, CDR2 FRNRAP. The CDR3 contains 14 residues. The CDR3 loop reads CASGLIGQPYGYTF. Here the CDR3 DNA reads TGTGCTAGTGGTTTGATAGGACAGCCCTATGGCTACACCTTC.

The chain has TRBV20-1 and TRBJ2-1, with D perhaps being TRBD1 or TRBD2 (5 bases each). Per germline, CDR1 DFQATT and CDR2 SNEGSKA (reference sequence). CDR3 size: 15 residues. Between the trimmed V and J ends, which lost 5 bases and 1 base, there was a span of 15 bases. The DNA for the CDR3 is TGCAGTGCTCCAGGGCGGTCGGGGTCCTACAATGAGCAGTTCTTC. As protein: CSAPGRSGSYNEQFF.

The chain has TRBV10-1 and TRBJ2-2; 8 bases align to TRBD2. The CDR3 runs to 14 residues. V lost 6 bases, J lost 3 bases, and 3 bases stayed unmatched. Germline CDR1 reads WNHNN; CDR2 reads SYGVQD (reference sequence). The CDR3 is CASRAGAYTGELFF. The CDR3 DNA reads TGCGCCAGCAGAGCGGGGGCTTACACCGGGGAGCTGTTTTTT.

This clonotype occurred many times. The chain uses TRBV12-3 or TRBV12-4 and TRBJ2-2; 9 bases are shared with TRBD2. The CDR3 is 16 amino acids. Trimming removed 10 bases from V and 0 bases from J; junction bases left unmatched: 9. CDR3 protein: CATNRGLASNTGELFF. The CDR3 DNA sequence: TGTGCCACCAACAGGGGACTAGCTTCGAACACCGGGGAGCTGTTTTTT.

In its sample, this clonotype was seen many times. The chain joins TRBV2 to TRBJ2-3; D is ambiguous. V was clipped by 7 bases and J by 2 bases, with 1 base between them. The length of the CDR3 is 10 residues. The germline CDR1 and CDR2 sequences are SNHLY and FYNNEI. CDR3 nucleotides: TGTGCCAGCACCACAGATACGCAGTATTTT. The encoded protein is CASTTDTQYF.

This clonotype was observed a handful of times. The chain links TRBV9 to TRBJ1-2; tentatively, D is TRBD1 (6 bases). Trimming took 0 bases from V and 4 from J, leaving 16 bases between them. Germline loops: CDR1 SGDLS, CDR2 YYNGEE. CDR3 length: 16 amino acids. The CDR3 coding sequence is TGTGCCAGCAGCGTAGAGGAGGGGACATCCCTCTATGGCTACACCTTC. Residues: CASSVEEGTSLYGYTF.